A selection of T cell receptor beta chains follows, all from one sample in a study of T-cell reconstitution after alpha-beta-depleted transplantation in children. TCRdb processed the PCR reads anew with MiXCR; each CDR3 protein has one entry. The sample includes 200,000 to 250,000 distinct CDR3 sequences, approximately 8.9% of them seen just once. The material sequenced was PBMCs, mostly from graft donor cells, taken 180 days after TCRalphabeta/CD19-depleted stem cell transplant. The receptors shown here come from a male patient between 5 and 17 years old who had a stem cell transplant for acute lymphoblastic leukemia, so the T cells may come from the graft donor. CDR3s include the opening cysteine and the closing phenylalanine or tryptophan. The D gene is left open where the match is weak.

>NA|TRBJ2-5|TRBV7-9|17
CASSPTKRDRMRETQYF
>NA|TRBJ1-2|TRBV29-1|11
CSVEQLYGYTF
>NA|TRBJ1-5|TRBV12-3/TRBV12-4|15
CASRPGQNSNQPQHF
>TRBD2|TRBJ2-1|TRBV6-1|15
CASSPTSGLHNEQFF
>TRBD2|TRBJ2-1|TRBV9|16
CASSATPGLAIDEQFF
>NA|TRBJ1-5|TRBV7-2|14
CASSSRGGNQPQHF
>NA|TRBJ1-2|TRBV7-6|14
CASSSHQANYGYTF
>NA|TRBJ1-1|TRBV10-3|13
CAISKNGNTEAFF
>NA|TRBJ2-7|TRBV7-9|12
CASSSRDYEQNF
>TRBD1|TRBJ1-4|TRBV18|15
CASSADRARNEKLFF
>TRBD2|TRBJ2-7|TRBV20-1|14
CSAPTSGGPYEQYF
>NA|TRBJ2-3|TRBV18|14
CASKQAASTDTQYF
>NA|TRBJ2-5|TRBV7-8|15
CASSPKTLYQETQYF
>NA|TRBJ2-3|TRBV2|15
CASSEQGLSTDTQYF
>NA|TRBJ2-2|TRBV7-9|14
CASSLDLNTGELFF
>NA|TRBJ1-4|TRBV5-1|13
CASSRDGNEKLFF
>NA|TRBJ2-3|TRBV5-1|13
CASIDTGEDTQYF
>NA|TRBJ2-3|TRBV7-6|16
CASSLVTGGATDTQYF
>NA|TRBJ2-4|TRBV20-1|12
CSARVLGVIEYF
>NA|TRBJ1-4|TRBV9|19
CASSVGPVWGTSYNEKLFF